The 30 T cell receptor beta chains given below trace back to one sample, sequenced in a study of blood T cell repertoires in COVID-19. Produced via immunoSEQ multiplex PCR; TCRdb's table is partial and in-frame only. This sample has roughly 180,000 clones, with over 70% found just once. The sequenced sample was PBMCs or T cells enriched from blood (not recorded which). All receptors come from a woman aged 40 to 50 with acute COVID-19.

The V and J genes are TRBV27 and TRBJ2-2; 7 nucleotides align to TRBD2. The CDR3 contains 13 residues. With V trimmed by 6 bases and J by 6 bases, 4 bases remained unmatched. Germline-derived CDR1 and CDR2 are MNHEY and SMNVEV (reference sequence). The CDR3 nucleotides are TGTGCCAGCAGCGCGCGGGAGTCCGGGGAGCTGTTTTTT. The encoded protein is CASSARESGELFF.

The chain combines TRBV7-3 with TRBJ2-5; a weak D match, TRBD2 (6 bases). This CDR3 contains 13 residues. V was clipped by 5 bases and J by 2 bases, with 9 bases between them. CDR1 is SGHTA, CDR2 FQGTGA, per germline. The CDR3 bases are TGTGCCAGCAGCCAACTAGCTCAAGAGACCCAGTACTTC. The encoded protein is CASSQLAQETQYF. Combining the CDR3 with reference TRBV7-3 and TRBJ2-5 gives the whole variable domain GAGVSQTPSNKVTEKGKYVELRCDPISGHTALYWYRQSLGQGPEFLIYFQGTGAADDSGLPNDRFFAVRPEGSVSTLKIQRTERGDSAVYLCASSQLAQETQYFGPGTRLLVL.

The gene calls are TRBV7-9 and TRBJ2-3; 8 nucleotides line up with TRBD2. CDR1 SEHNR and CDR2 FQNEAQ come from the germline V gene (reference sequence). The CDR3 extends over 15 amino acids. J lost 1 base, V lost 4 bases, and 4 bases had no gene match. The CDR3 nucleotides are TGTGCCAGCAGCTCGACTAGCGAACGCACAGATACGCAGTATTTT. This translates into CASSSTSERTDTQYF.

The J gene is TRBJ2-3, the V gene TRBV11-3; 10 bases line up with TRBD1. Per germline, CDR1 SGHNT and CDR2 YENEEA. V shed 5 bases and J 2 bases; nucleotides not matched to a gene: 4. This CDR3 is built from 15 residues. Here the CDR3 reads CASSLGTGVTDTQYF. The CDR3 coding sequence is TGTGCCAGCAGCCTTGGGACAGGGGTCACAGATACGCAGTATTTT.

The chain is built from TRBV3-1 (or the pseudogene TRBV3-2) and TRBJ2-3, with TRBD2 matching over 10 bases. Trimming removed 4 bases from V and 0 bases from J; junction bases left unmatched: 1. The germline V gene has CDR1 LGHDT and CDR2 YNNKEL (reference sequence). This CDR3 comprises 15 residues. CDR3 region: CASSPTSGSTDTQYF. The CDR3 bases are TGTGCCAGCAGCCCGACTAGCGGGAGCACAGATACGCAGTATTTT.

This clone was seen only once. The chain is built from TRBV24-1 and TRBJ2-7; D possibly corresponds to TRBD2 (5 bases). CDR3 size: 19 residues. V was clipped by 7 bases and J by 0 bases, with 27 bases between them. Germline values: CDR1 KGHDR, CDR2 SFDVKD. The CDR3 region has the DNA TGTGCCACCAGCTGCGCCGGGATCCACTCTTCAGTCCCCTCCTACGAGCAGTACGTC. This encodes CATSCAGIHSSVPSYEQYV.

V is TRBV20-1 and J is TRBJ2-1, with a possible D match to TRBD2 (6 bases). Germline-derived CDR1 and CDR2 are DFQATT and SNEGSKA (reference sequence). The V gene lost 3 bases and the J gene lost 9 bases, with 15 bases spanning the gap. The CDR3 contains 13 residues. The CDR3 region is CSASLGGGIEQFF. DNA for the CDR3: TGCAGTGCTAGTTTAGGAGGAGGGATTGAGCAGTTCTTC.

The chain uses TRBV14 and TRBJ2-1; 11 bases fit TRBD2. J lost 10 bases, V lost 6 bases, and 20 bases had no gene match. The CDR3 consists of 18 residues. The germline V gene has CDR1 SGHDN and CDR2 FVKESK. CDR3 sequence (DNA): TGTGCCAGCAGTCATTTAGCGGGAGGGATGGGGTACAATGAAGAGCAGTTCTTC. It yields the protein CASSHLAGGMGYNEEQFF.

V is TRBV5-4 and J is TRBJ2-5; 10 bases fit TRBD2. The germline gives CDR1 SGHNT, CDR2 YYREEE (reference sequence). Losses at the gene ends were 2 bases for V and 2 bases for J; bases not matched to a gene: 9. This CDR3 comprises 17 residues. As DNA, the CDR3 is TGTGCCAGCAGCTTAGCACCGGGACTAGCGCATCAAGAGACCCAGTACTTC. This gives the protein CASSLAPGLAHQETQYF.

With respect to this clone: Other DNA sequences from this sample encode an identical CDR3 as well. The rearrangement joins TRBV18 to TRBJ1-1, with D possibly being TRBD1 (5 bases). The CDR3 has 13 residues. V was pared by 3 bases and J by 1 base, with 6 bases between. Germline CDR1 KGHSH, CDR2 LQKENI. CDR3 sequence: CASSPGQNTEAFF. Written as DNA, the CDR3 is TGTGCCAGCTCACCCGGACAGAACACTGAAGCTTTCTTT. Looking up the rest from reference TRBV18 and TRBJ1-1 gives the full variable domain: NAGVMQNPRHLVRRRGQEARLRCSPMKGHSHVYWYRQLPEEGLKFMVYLQKENIIDESGMPKERFSAEFPKEGPSILRIQQVVRGDSAAYFCASSPGQNTEAFFGQGTRLTVV.

The chain combines TRBV18 with TRBJ2-5; 9 bases are shared with TRBD2. The CDR3 length is 14 residues. Losses at the gene ends were 5 bases for V and 5 bases for J; bases not matched to a gene: 6. Looked up from germline, CDR1 is KGHSH and CDR2 is LQKENI. The CDR3 DNA is TGTGCCAGCTCAGCCTTAGCGGGAGTTGAGACCCAGTACTTC. This gives the protein CASSALAGVETQYF.

V is TRBV5-4 and J is TRBJ2-3; D may be TRBD2 (6 bases). Deletions cut 1 base from V and 3 bases from J, with 15 bases between. Germline assignment: CDR1 SGHNT and CDR2 YYREEE (reference sequence). CDR3 length: 16 amino acids. This CDR3 is CASSLQSGSGTDTQYF. CDR3 nucleotides: TGTGCCAGCAGCTTGCAGTCGGGGAGCGGGACAGATACGCAGTATTTT.

The chain recombines TRBV5-1 with TRBJ1-4; D call uncertain. V lost 2 bases to trimming and J lost 7 bases, with 12 bases between them. Germline lookup yields CDR1 SGHRS and CDR2 YFSETQ. The CDR3 has 14 residues. The CDR3 region is CASSLEGLVEKLFF. The CDR3 DNA reads TGCGCCAGCAGCTTAGAGGGCCTGGTTGAAAAACTGTTTTTT.

This clone appeared a few times. CDR3 protein: CSVDREGTEAFF. The CDR3 nucleotides read TGCAGCGTTGACAGGGAGGGCACTGAAGCTTTCTTT. V and J are TRBV29-1 and TRBJ1-1; D possibly corresponds to TRBD1 (5 bases). CDR1 is SQVTM, CDR2 ANQGSEA, per germline. The CDR3 has 12 residues. V gave up 3 bases and J gave up 4 bases, with 9 bases separating them.

The chain has TRBV2 and TRBJ2-3; perhaps TRBD2 as D (5 bases). Trimming pared 7 bases from V and 2 bases from J, leaving 7 bases between. Germline V CDR1 and CDR2: SNHLY, FYNNEI. The CDR3 has 12 amino acids. The DNA of the CDR3 is TGTGCCAGCAAGGAGGCCACAGATACGCAGTATTTT. Its translation: CASKEATDTQYF. Drawing the rest from reference TRBV2 and TRBJ2-3, the complete variable domain is EPEVTQTPSHQVTQMGQEVILRCVPISNHLYFYWYRQILGQKVEFLVSFYNNEISEKSEIFDDQFSVERPDGSNFTLKIRSTKLEDSAMYFCASKEATDTQYFGPGTRLTVL.

The genes are TRBV5-1 and TRBJ1-1; 9 bases agree with TRBD1. The germline V gene has CDR1 SGHRS and CDR2 YFSETQ. V lost 5 bases to trimming and J lost 4 bases; unmatched junction nucleotides: 3. This CDR3 contains 13 residues. CDR3 in amino acids: CASSWTGATEAFF. The CDR3 bases are TGCGCCAGCAGTTGGACAGGGGCCACTGAAGCTTTCTTT.

The rearrangement joins TRBV6-5 to TRBJ2-3; no definite D call. CDR3 length equals 14 residues. V was clipped by 6 bases and J by 0 bases, with 10 bases between them. Germline loops: CDR1 MNHEY, CDR2 SVGAGI. DNA of the CDR3: TGTGCCAGCAGGTCTTTGTCTAGCACAGATACGCAGTATTTT. This encodes CASRSLSSTDTQYF.

The chain recombines TRBV10-3 with TRBJ2-5, with 9 bases matching TRBD1. The CDR3 totals 14 residues. Trimming at V came to 8 bases and at J to 4 bases, leaving 8 bases not matched to a gene. Germline CDR1 is ENHRY and CDR2 is SYGVKD. CDR3 DNA sequence: TGTGCCATCGGAGACCAGGACAGGGGAGAGACCCAGTACTTC. Amino acids: CAIGDQDRGETQYF.

The rearrangement uses TRBV7-9 and TRBJ2-2; 10 bases align to TRBD2. CDR1 is SEHNR, CDR2 FQNEAQ, per germline (reference sequence). The CDR3 has 19 amino acids. Trimming cost V 0 bases and J 2 bases; bases outside gene matches: 9. CDR3 sequence: CASSLAASGSPRNTGELFF. DNA for the CDR3: TGTGCCAGCAGCTTAGCGGCTAGCGGGAGCCCTCGAAACACCGGGGAGCTGTTTTTT.

The genes are TRBV5-1 and TRBJ2-3; a weak D match, TRBD2 (6 bases). Trimming removed 7 bases at V and 3 bases at J, with 12 bases between. CDR1 is SGHRS, CDR2 YFSETQ, per germline. This CDR3 comprises 13 residues. CDR3 DNA sequence: TGCGCCAGCGGCGGTGGGGGGACAGATACGCAGTATTTT. Its protein is CASGGGGTDTQYF.

Details on this clone: Other DNA sequences of this sample code for an identical CDR3. The rearrangement joins TRBV2 to TRBJ2-5; 8 nucleotides match TRBD1. The CDR3 spans 14 residues. Germline CDR1 SNHLY, CDR2 FYNNEI. The ends lost 2 bases at V and 5 bases at J; junction bases unmatched: 4. Here the CDR3 reads CASSETGGEETQYF. DNA of the CDR3: TGTGCCAGCAGTGAAACAGGGGGAGAGGAGACCCAGTACTTC.

The gene calls are TRBV6-5 and TRBJ1-2; D perhaps matches TRBD1 (5 bases). The CDR3 contains 12 residues. Germline V gives CDR1 MNHEY, CDR2 SVGAGI. Trimming removed 5 bases at V and 5 bases at J, with 9 bases between. The CDR3: CASSTGLYGYTF. Written as DNA, the CDR3 is TGTGCCAGCAGTACGGGACTTTATGGCTACACCTTC.

V is TRBV30 and J is TRBJ1-5; no firm D call. V gave up 4 bases and J gave up 9 bases, with 28 bases separating them. Germline V lookup: CDR1 GTSNPN, CDR2 SVGIG (reference sequence). The CDR3 loop spans 17 amino acids. The CDR3 DNA reads TGTGCCTGGACTCCCGCGGCGACGGAATTGGGAGTTTGGCCCCAGCATTTT. Protein sequence: CAWTPAATELGVWPQHF.

This clone showed up just a few times. V is TRBV6-5 and J is TRBJ2-1; 14 bases match TRBD2. Germline trimming cut 5 bases from V and 7 bases from J; bases unmatched to any gene: 4. This CDR3 region has 15 residues. Germline V gene data show CDR1 as MNHEY and CDR2 as SVGAGI. The CDR3: CASSPRTSGRNEQFF. The CDR3 DNA follows: TGTGCCAGCAGTCCGAGGACTAGCGGGAGGAATGAGCAGTTCTTC.

The J gene is TRBJ1-5, the V gene TRBV9, with D possibly matching TRBD1 (5 bases). Trimming took off 4 bases at V and 7 bases at J, with 18 bases between the two ends. CDR1 and CDR2 (germline): SGDLS, YYNGEE. The CDR3 has 15 amino acids. The CDR3 DNA is TGTGCCAGCAGCCCCGGAGAAGGGGCTTGGCAGCCCCAGCATTTT. Protein: CASSPGEGAWQPQHF.

The V gene is TRBV2, the J gene TRBJ2-3; 9 bases are a match to TRBD2. The CDR3 extends over 11 amino acids. J gave up 7 bases and V 9 bases, and 2 bases lay outside the gene matches. Germline-derived CDR1 and CDR2 are SNHLY and FYNNEI. CDR3 loop: CASSGSYTQYF. The CDR3 nucleotides are TGTGCCAGTAGCGGGAGCTATACGCAGTATTTT.

The V and J genes are TRBV12-3 or TRBV12-4 and TRBJ2-1; D is perhaps TRBD1 (7 bases). Trimming took 4 bases from V and 9 from J, leaving 13 bases between them. CDR3 length: 13 amino acids. The chain's CDR3 is CASSSRQGGEQFF. The CDR3, as DNA: TGTGCCAGCAGTTCCCGACAGGGAGGTGAGCAGTTCTTC.

This clone was observed a few times. The chain combines TRBV12-5 with TRBJ2-1; a possible D gene is TRBD1 (6 bases). Germline-derived CDR1 and CDR2 are LGHNT and FRNRAP. Trimming shortened V by 4 bases and J by 5 bases, and 15 bases separated the two germline ends. The CDR3 contains 15 residues. The CDR3 loop is CASGWAQGRHNEQFF. The CDR3 DNA is TGTGCTAGTGGTTGGGCACAGGGACGGCACAATGAGCAGTTCTTC.

The chain carries TRBV5-1 and TRBJ2-5; 7 nucleotides match TRBD2. This CDR3 spans 15 amino acids. V trimming: 0 bases; J trimming: 2 bases; junction bases outside the gene matches: 4. CDR1 and CDR2 (germline): SGHRS, YFSETQ. The CDR3 loop is CASSLVLAAQETQYF. CDR3 nucleotide sequence: TGCGCCAGCAGCTTGGTTCTAGCGGCACAAGAGACCCAGTACTTC.

The chain employs TRBV6-5 and TRBJ2-6; TRBD2 might be the D (6 bases). Trimming shortened V by 5 bases and J by 13 bases, and 15 bases separated the two germline ends. CDR1 is MNHEY and CDR2 is SVGAGI in the germline V gene. The CDR3 has 13 residues. CDR3 in amino acids: CASSIGRGWVLTF. In DNA, the CDR3 is TGTGCCAGCAGTATAGGACGGGGGTGGGTCCTGACTTTC.